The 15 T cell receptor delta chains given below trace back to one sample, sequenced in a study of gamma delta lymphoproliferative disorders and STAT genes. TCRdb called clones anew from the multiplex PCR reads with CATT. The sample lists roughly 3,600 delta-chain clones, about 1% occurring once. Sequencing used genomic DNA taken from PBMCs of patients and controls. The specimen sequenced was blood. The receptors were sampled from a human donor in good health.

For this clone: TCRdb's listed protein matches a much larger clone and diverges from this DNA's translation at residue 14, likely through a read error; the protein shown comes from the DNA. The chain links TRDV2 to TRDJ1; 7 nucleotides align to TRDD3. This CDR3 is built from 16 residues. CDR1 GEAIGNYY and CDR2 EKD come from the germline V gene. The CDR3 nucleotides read TGTGCCTGTGACACTGTGGGGGACCCCTACACCGATAAACCCATCTTT. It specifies CACDTVGDPYTDKPIF.

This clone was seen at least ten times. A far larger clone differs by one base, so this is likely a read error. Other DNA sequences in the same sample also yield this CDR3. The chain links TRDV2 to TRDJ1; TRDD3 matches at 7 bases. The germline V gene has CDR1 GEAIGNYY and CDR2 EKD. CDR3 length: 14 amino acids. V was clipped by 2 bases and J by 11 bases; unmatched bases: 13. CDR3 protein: CACDSLGGLMELIF. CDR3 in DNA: TGTGCCTGTGACAGTCTCGGGGGATTAATGGAGCTCATCTTT.

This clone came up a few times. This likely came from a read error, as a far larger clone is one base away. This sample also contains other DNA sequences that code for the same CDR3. CDR3 amino acids: CACVKLGRGGKLIF. The DNA for the CDR3 is TGTGCCTGTGTTAAACTGGGGCGTGGGGGCAAACTCATCTTT. The chain uses TRDV2 and TRDJ1, with TRDD3 identical over 7 bases. Germline V gene data show CDR1 as GEAIGNYY and CDR2 as EKD. The junction had 13 bases not matched to a gene; V was cut back by 5 bases and J by 8 bases. The CDR3 is 14 residues long.

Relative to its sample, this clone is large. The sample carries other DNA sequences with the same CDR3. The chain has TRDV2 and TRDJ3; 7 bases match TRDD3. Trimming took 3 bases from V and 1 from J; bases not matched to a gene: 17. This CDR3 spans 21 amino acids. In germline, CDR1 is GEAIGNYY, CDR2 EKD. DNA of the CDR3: TGTGCCTGTGACCCCGGTGCCCTCGGATCTGGGGGGTCCTGGGACACCCGACAGATGTTTTTC. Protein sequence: CACDPGALGSGGSWDTRQMFF.

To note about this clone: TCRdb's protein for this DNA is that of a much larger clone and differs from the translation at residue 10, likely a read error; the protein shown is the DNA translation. This chain's CDR3 is CACDTLGTWNTRQMFF. The CDR3, as DNA: TGTGCCTGTGACACGCTGGGGACCTGGAACACCCGACAGATGTTTTTC. V is TRDV2 and J is TRDJ3; D perhaps matches TRDD3 (6 bases). The germline gives CDR1 GEAIGNYY, CDR2 EKD. The CDR3 length is 16 residues.

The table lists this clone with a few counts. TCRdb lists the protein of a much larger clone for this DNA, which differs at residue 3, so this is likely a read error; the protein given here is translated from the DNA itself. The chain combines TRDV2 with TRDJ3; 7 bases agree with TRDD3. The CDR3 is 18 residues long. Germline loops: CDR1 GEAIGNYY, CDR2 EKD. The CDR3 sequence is CAGDTAGISSWDTRQMFF. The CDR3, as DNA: TGTGCCGGTGACACGGCGGGGATAAGCTCCTGGGACACCCGACAGATGTTTTTC.

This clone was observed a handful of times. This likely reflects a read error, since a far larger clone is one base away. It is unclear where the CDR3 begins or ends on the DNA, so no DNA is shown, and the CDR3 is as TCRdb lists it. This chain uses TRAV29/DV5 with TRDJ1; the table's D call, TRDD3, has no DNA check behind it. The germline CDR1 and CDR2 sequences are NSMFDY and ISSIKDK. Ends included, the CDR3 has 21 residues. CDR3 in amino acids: CSVLLCSKGLPRGSYTDKLIF.

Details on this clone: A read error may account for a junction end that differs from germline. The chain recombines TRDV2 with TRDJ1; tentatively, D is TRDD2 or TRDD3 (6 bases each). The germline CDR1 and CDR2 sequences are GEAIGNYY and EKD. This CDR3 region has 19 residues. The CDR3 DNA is TGTGCCTGTGACACCGTCTCTCCTACGGTGGAGGATACACGCGATAAACCCATCTTT. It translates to CACDTVSPTVEDTRDKPIF.

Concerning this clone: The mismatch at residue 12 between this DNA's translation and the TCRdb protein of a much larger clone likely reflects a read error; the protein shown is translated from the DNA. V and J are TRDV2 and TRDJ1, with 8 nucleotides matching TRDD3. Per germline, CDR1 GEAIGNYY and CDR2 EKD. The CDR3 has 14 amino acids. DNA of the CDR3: TGTGCCTGTGACCCTCTGGGGGACAGCGATAAACCCATCTTT. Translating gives CACDPLGDSDKPIF.

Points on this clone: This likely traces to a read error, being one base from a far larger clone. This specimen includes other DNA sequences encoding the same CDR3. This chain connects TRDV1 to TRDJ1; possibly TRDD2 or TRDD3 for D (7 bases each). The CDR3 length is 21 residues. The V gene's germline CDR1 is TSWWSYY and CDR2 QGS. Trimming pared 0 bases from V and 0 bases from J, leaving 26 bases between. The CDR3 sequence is CALGELDSYWGKTNDTDKLIF. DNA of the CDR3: TGTGCTCTTGGGGAACTAGATTCCTACTGGGGCAAGACGAACGACACCGATAAACTCATCTTT.

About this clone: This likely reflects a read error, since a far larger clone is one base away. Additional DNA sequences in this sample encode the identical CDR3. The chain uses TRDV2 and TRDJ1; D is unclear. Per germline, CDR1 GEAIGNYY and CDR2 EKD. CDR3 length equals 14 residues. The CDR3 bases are TGTGCCTGTGACACCGTTGGATCGGGCGATAAGCTCATCTTT. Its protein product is CACDTVGSGDKLIF.

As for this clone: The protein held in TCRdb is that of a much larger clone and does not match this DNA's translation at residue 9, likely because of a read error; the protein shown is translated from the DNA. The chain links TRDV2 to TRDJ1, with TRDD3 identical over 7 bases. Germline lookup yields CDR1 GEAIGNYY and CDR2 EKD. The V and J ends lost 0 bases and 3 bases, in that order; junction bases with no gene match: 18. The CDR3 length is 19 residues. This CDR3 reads CACDTLLGYTAGVPDKLIF. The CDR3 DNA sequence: TGTGCCTGTGACACCCTACTGGGGTATACAGCTGGAGTGCCCGATAAACTCATCTTT.

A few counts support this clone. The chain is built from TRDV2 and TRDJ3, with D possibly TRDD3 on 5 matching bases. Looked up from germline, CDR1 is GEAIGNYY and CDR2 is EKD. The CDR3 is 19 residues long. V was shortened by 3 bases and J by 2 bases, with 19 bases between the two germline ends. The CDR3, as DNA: TGTGCCTGTGACGGGATTGGAGGGAAAAGCCCCTGGGACACCCGACAGATGTTTTTC. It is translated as CACDGIGGKSPWDTRQMFF.

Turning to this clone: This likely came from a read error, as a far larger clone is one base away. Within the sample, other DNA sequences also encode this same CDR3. The CDR3 nucleotides are TGTGCCTGCTTTCCCCTTCAAGGAACCGATAAACTCATCTTT. Translated, it gives CACFPLQGTDKLIF. This chain joins TRDV2 and TRDJ1, with D possibly TRDD2 on 5 matching bases. Per the germline V gene, CDR1 is GEAIGNYY and CDR2 is EKD. This CDR3 region has 14 residues. V gave up 7 bases and J gave up 2 bases, with 16 bases separating them.

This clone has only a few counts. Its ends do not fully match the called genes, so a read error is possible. DNA of the CDR3: TGTGCCTGTGACACCGTGGAGGATGGGGCCCACACCGATAAGCTCATCTTT. Protein sequence: CACDTVEDGAHTDKLIF. V and J are TRDV2 and TRDJ1; D perhaps matches TRDD3 (5 bases). The germline V gene has CDR1 GEAIGNYY and CDR2 EKD. The CDR3 has 17 amino acids.